This TCR beta chain was captured in a study of cytomegalovirus exposure and HLA in healthy donors listed by TCRdb under 2017. For context, the study as a whole: A later analysis indicated that the 130 or so validation repertoires were generated on the platform also employed for the approximately 700 repertoires of the first cohort. Along with the approximately 650-subject first cohort, a separate validation cohort of over a hundred different subjects was used. The study combined high-throughput TCR immunosequencing, statistical association of individual TCRs with disease status, and machine learning to predict cytomegalovirus infection status. The study aimed to test whether cataloging public T cell receptors could reveal signatures of past pathogen exposure. Results the study describes overall, beyond this receptor: The validation cohort had no HLA typing available for a later analysis, so co-occurrence within that cohort was assessed over all 110 or so repertoires. Of the cluster scores, 90% to 95% were above 0 in a later analysis, which found that TCRs clustered in the first cohort also tended to co-occur in the 130 or so validation repertoires. Most TCR sequences were seen in very few donors, while some public TCRs were found in many individuals. In the study, some 180 TCR beta chains were listed as associated with cytomegalovirus. Cytomegalovirus status was reported to be diagnosed by the classifier with high specificity and sensitivity in both the original and validation cohorts. A few of the identified cytomegalovirus-associated TCR beta chains were confirmed in vitro to be specific for cytomegalovirus antigens. The authors suggested that the approach could potentially be generalized to other disease states and immunological phenotypes.

Libraries were constructed by the immunoSEQ multiplex PCR assay. The study's own analysis went as follows. A statistical classification framework was built for diagnosing cytomegalovirus status from the catalog of TCR beta chain sequences. This is the immuneACCESS table as TCRdb keeps it, with only in-frame sequences that have V and J called. A part of the clones is gone; compared with another copy, unresolved V genes explain less than half, and the rest is unexplained. V, J and clone size are those of that table, while D and trimming were read from the DNA. This sample holds about 130,000 clones; roughly 89% were observed only once. Together, the top ten hold around 1.2% of the sample. V and J are trimmed by 6 bases and 8 bases, and the gene matches miss 12 bases of the junction. The CDR3, from cysteine to phenylalanine, totals 15 residues. The DNA shown is the 45-base CDR3, in frame from base 1. The germline V gene encodes CDR1 MDHEN and CDR2 SYDVKM.

In regard to this clone: Its recognized antigen is unknown. Base qualities are missing; no much larger clone stands one base away.

The donors belonged to the validation cohort of around 110 subjects, which was separate from the roughly 670-subject first cohort. Sequenced input: PBMCs. The origin of this receptor is a young woman in good health and CMV-seronegative. The sequence joins TRBV28 to TRBJ2-2, with TRBD2 identical over 7 junction bases. The CDR3 region: CASRPSGMPPGELFF. DNA sequence: TGTGCCAGCAGACCCAGCGGGATGCCTCCGGGGGAGCTGTTTTTT. The CDR3, completed at both ends by the reference TRBV28 and TRBJ2-2 genes, gives the full variable domain DVKVTQSSRYLVKRTGEKVFLECVQDMDHENMFWYRQDPGLGLRLIYFSYDVKMKEKGDIPEGYSVSREKKERFSLILESASTNQTSMYLCASRPSGMPPGELFFGEGSRLTVL.